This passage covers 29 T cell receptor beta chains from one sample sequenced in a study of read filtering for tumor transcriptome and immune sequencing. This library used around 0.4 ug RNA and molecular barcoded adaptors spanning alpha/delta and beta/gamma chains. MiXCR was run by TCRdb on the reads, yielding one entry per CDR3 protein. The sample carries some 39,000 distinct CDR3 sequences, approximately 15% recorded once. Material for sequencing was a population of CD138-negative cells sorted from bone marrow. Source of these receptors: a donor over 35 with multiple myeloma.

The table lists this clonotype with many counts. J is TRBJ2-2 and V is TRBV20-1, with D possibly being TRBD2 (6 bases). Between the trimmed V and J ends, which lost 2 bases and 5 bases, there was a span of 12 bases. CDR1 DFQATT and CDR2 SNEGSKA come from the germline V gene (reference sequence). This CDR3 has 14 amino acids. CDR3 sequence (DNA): TGCAGTGCTAGAAATGCGGGGAGGACCGGGGAGCTGTTTTTT. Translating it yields CSARNAGRTGELFF.

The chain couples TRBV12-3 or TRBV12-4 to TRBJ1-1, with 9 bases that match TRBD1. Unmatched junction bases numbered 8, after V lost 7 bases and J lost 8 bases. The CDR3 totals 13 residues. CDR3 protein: CASTLGQGLEAFF. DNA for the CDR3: TGTGCCAGCACCCTCGGACAGGGGTTAGAAGCTTTCTTT.

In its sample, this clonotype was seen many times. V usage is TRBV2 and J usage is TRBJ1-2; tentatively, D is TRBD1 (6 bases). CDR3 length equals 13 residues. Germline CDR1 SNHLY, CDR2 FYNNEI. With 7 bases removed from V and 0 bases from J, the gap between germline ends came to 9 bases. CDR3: CASKEGANYGYTF. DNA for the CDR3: TGTGCCAGCAAGGAGGGGGCTAACTATGGCTACACCTTC.

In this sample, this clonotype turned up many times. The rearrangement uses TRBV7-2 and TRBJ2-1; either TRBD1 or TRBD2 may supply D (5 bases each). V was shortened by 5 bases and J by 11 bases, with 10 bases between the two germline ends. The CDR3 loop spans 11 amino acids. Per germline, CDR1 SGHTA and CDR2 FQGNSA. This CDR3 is CASSHPGQQFF. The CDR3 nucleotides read TGTGCCAGCAGCCATCCGGGACAGCAGTTCTTC.

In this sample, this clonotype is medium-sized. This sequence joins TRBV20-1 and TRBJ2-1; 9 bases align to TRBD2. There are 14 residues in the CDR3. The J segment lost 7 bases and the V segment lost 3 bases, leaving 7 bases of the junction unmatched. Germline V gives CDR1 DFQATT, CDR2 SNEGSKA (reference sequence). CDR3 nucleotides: TGCAGTGCTAGTAATAGCGGGGGCGGAAATGAGCAGTTCTTC. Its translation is CSASNSGGGNEQFF.

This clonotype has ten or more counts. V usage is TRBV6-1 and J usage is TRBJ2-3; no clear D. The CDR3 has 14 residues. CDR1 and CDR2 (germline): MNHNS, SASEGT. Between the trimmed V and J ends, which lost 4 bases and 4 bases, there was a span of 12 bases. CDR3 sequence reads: CASSVVNTADTQYF. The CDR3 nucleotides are TGTGCCAGCAGTGTTGTCAACACCGCAGATACGCAGTATTTT.

The CDR3 protein is CASAPLAGGLTSYNEQFF. In DNA form, the CDR3 reads TGTGCCAGTGCCCCACTAGCGGGAGGCCTCACATCCTACAATGAGCAGTTCTTC. J is TRBJ2-1 and V is TRBV19; 12 positions match TRBD2. CDR1 and CDR2 from the germline V gene are LNHDA and SQIVND (reference sequence). The CDR3 length is 18 residues. Unmatched junction bases numbered 12, after V lost 8 bases and J lost 1 base.

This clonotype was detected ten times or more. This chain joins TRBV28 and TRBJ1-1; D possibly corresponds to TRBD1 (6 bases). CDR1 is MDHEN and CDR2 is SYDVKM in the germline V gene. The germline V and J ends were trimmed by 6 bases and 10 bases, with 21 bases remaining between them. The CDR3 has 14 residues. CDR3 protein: CASSQFLEGGRAFF. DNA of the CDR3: TGTGCCAGCAGCCAATTCCTCGAGGGGGGGCGAGCTTTCTTT. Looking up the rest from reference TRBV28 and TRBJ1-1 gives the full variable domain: DVKVTQSSRYLVKRTGEKVFLECVQDMDHENMFWYRQDPGLGLRLIYFSYDVKMKEKGDIPEGYSVSREKKERFSLILESASTNQTSMYLCASSQFLEGGRAFFGQGTRLTVV.

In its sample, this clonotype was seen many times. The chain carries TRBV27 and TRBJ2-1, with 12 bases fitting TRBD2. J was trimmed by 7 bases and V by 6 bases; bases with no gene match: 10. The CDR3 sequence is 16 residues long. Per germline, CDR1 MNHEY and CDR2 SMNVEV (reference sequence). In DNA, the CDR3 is TGTGCCAGCAGCCCCACCGGACTAGCGGGGTTTAATGAGCAGTTCTTC. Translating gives CASSPTGLAGFNEQFF.

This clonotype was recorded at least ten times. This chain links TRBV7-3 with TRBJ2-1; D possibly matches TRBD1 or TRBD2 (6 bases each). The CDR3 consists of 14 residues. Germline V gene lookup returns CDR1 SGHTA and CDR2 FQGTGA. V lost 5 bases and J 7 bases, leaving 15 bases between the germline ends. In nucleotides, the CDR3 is TGTGCCAGCAGCCCGAGGGGGACTCTTAATGAGCAGTTCTTC. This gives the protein CASSPRGTLNEQFF.

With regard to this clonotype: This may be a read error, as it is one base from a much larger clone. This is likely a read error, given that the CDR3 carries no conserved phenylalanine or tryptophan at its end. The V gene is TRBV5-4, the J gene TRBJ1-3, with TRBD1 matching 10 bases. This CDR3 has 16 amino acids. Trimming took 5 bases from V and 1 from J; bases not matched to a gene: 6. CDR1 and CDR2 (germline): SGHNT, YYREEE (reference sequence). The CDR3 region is CASRMTGGPSGNTIYL. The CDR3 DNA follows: TGTGCCAGCAGAATGACAGGGGGCCCGTCTGGAAACACCATATATCTT.

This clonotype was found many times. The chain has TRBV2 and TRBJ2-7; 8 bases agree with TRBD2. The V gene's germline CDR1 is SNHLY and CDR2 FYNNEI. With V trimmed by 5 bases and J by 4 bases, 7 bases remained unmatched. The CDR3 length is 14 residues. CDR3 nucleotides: TGTGCCAGCAGTCGTCGGGGGGGACTATACGAGCAGTACTTC. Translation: CASSRRGGLYEQYF.

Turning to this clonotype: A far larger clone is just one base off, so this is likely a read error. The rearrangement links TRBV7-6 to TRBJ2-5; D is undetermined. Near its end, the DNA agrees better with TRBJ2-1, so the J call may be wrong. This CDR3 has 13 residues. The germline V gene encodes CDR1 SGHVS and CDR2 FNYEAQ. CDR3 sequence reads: CASSLGTRNEQFF. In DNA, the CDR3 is TGTGCCAGCAGCTTAGGGACCAGGAATGAGCAGTTCTTC.

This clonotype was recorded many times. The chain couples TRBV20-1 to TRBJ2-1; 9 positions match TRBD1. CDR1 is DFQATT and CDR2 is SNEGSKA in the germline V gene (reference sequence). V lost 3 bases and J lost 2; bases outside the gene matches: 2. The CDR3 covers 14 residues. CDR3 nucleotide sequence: TGCAGTGCTAGGGGACAGGGTCCCTACAATGAGCAGTTCTTC. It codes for CSARGQGPYNEQFF.

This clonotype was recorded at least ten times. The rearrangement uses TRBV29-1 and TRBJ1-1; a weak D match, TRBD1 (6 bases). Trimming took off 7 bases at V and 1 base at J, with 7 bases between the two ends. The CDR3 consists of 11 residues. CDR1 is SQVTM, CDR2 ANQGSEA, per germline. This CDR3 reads CSGTENTEAFF. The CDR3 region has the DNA TGCAGCGGGACAGAGAACACTGAAGCTTTCTTT.

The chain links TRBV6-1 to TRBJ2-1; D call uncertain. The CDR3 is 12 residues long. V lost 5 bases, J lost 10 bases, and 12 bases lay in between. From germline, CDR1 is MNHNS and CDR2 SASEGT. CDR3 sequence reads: CASSRERTEQFF. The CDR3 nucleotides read TGTGCCAGCAGTCGCGAACGGACCGAGCAGTTCTTC.

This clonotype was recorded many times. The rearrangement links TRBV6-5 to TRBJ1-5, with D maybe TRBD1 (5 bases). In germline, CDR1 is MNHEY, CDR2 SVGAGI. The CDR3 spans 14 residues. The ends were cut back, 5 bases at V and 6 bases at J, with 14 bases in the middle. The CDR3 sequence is CASSPGGVGQPQHF. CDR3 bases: TGTGCCAGCAGTCCAGGAGGGGTGGGTCAGCCCCAGCATTTT.

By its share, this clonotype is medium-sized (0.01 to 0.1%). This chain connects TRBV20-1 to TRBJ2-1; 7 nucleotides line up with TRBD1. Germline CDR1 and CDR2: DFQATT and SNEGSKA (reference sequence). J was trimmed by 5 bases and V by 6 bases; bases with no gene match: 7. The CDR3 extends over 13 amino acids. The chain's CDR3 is CSALTGRNNEQFF. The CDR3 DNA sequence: TGCAGTGCCCTGACAGGGCGCAACAATGAGCAGTTCTTC.

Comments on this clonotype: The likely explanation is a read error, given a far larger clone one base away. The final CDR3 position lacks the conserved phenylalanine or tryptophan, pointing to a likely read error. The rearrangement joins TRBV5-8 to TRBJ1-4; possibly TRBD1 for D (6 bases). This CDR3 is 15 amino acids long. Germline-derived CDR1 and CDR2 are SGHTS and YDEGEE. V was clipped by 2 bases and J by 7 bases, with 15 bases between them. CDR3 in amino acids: CASSFLAGEGEKLFY. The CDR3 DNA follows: TGTGCCAGCAGCTTCTTGGCAGGGGAGGGTGAAAAACTGTTTTAT.

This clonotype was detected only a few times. The CDR3 DNA is TGTGCCAGCAGCACAGGCATTATCGGACTCAGCACAGATACGCAGTATTTT. Amino acids: CASSTGIIGLSTDTQYF. The V call is TRBV6-2 or TRBV6-3, the J call TRBJ2-3; D possibly matches TRBD1 or TRBD2 (5 bases each). V was trimmed by 6 bases and J by 0 bases, leaving 19 bases between them. This CDR3 has 17 amino acids. The V gene's germline CDR1 is MNHEY and CDR2 SVGEGT.

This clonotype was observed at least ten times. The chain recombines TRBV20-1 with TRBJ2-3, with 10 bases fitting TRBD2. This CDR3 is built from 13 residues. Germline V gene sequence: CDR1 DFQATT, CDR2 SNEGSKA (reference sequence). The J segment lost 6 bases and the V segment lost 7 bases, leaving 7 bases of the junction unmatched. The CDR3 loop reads CSESGGAGDTQYF. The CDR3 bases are TGCAGTGAAAGCGGGGGGGCCGGGGATACGCAGTATTTT.

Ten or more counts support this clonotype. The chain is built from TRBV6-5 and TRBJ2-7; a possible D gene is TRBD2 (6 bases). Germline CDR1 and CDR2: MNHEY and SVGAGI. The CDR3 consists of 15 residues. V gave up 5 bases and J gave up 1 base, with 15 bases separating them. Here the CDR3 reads CASSRGARGSYEQYF. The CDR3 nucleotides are TGTGCCAGCAGTCGTGGGGCGCGGGGTTCCTACGAGCAGTACTTC.

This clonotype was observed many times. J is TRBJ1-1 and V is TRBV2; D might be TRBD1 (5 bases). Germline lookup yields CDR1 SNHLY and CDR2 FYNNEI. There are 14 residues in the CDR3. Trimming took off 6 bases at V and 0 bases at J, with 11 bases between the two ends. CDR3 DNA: TGTGCCAGCAGGGCGGGGGGTATGAACACTGAAGCTTTCTTT. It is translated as CASRAGGMNTEAFF.

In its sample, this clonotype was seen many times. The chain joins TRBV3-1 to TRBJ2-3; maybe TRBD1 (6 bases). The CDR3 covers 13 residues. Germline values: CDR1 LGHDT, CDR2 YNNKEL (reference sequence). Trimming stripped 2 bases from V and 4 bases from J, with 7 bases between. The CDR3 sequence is CASSQRTADTQYF. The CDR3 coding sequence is TGTGCCAGCAGCCAACGGACAGCAGATACGCAGTATTTT.

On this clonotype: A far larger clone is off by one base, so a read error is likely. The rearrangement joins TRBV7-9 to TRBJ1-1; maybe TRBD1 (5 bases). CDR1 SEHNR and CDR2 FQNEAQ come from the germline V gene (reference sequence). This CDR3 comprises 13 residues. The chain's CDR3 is CASSVSEGTEALF. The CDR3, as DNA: TGTGCCAGCAGCGTTTCCGAGGGGACTGAAGCTCTCTTT.

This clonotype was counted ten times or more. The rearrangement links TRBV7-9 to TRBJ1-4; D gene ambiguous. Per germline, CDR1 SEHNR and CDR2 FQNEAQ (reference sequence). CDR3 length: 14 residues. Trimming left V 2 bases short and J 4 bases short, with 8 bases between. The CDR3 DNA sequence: TGTGCCAGCAGCTTAATGCGGCTTAATGAAAAACTGTTTTTT. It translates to CASSLMRLNEKLFF.

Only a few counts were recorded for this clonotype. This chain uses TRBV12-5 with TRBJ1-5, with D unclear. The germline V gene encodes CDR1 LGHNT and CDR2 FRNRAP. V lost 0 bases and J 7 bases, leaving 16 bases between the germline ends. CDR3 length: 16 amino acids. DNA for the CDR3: TGTGCTAGTGGTTTGGTACGACCGGGCTTGAGGCAGCCCCAGCATTTT. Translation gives CASGLVRPGLRQPQHF.

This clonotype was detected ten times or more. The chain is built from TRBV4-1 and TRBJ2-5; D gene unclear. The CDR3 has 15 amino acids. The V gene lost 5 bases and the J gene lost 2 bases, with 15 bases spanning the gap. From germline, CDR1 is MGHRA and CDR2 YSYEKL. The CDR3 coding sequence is TGCGCCAGCAGCAGAGTCGTCAAGATACAAGAGACCCAGTACTTC. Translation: CASSRVVKIQETQYF.

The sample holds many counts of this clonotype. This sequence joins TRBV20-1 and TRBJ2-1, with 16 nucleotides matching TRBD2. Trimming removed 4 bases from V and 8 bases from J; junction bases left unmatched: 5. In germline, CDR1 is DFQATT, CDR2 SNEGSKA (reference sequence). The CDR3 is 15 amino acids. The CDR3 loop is CSATTGLAGGDEQFF. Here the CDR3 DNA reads TGCAGTGCTACCACGGGACTAGCGGGGGGGGATGAGCAGTTCTTC.